These 23 T cell receptor beta chains share one sample of origin, sequenced in a study of molecular identifiers for immune sequencing clone quantification. TCRdb reprocessed the PCR reads with MiXCR, giving one entry per CDR3 protein. The table includes 550,000 to 750,000 distinct CDR3 sequences, around 20% detected once. Sequenced: naive CD8+ T cells from blood, with Jurkat cell RNA spiked in. Subset specified: FACS-sorted CD8+CD4-CCR7+CD45RA+ naive T cells. The receptors here all came from a human donor in good health. Some libraries in this study had Jurkat cell RNA spiked in.

This clonotype was counted between two and nine times. The rearrangement uses TRBV30 and TRBJ2-7; D call uncertain. CDR1 and CDR2 (germline): GTSNPN, SVGIG (reference sequence). This CDR3 has 11 amino acids. The V end was cut by 1 base, the J end by 4 bases, with 5 bases between. The CDR3 is CAWSAPYEQYF. In nucleotides, the CDR3 is TGTGCCTGGAGTGCTCCTTACGAGCAGTACTTC.

This clonotype was picked up many times. The V gene is TRBV5-8, the J gene TRBJ2-3, with TRBD2 matching 7 bases. Germline lookup yields CDR1 SGHTS and CDR2 YDEGEE. This CDR3 has 16 amino acids. V gave up 0 bases and J gave up 0 bases; unmatched junction bases: 4. CDR3 in amino acids: CASSLGRGRSTDTQYF. CDR3 nucleotides: TGTGCCAGCAGCTTGGGGCGCGGGAGAAGCACAGATACGCAGTATTTT.

Comment on this clonotype: With a much larger clone just one base away, this may be a read error. J is TRBJ1-6 and V is TRBV4-1, with 7 nucleotides matching TRBD1. CDR3 size: 19 residues. V gave up 2 bases and J gave up 8 bases; unmatched junction bases: 18. Germline V CDR1 and CDR2: MGHRA, YSYEKL. The CDR3 DNA sequence: TGCGCCAGCAGCCAACGTAGTCCCGGGCTCCGGGACAGATATTCACCCCTCCACTTT. Protein: CASSQRSPGLRDRYSPLHF.

This clonotype was picked up a small number of times. This rearrangement joins TRBV6-5 to TRBJ2-7; 11 bases line up with TRBD2. Germline V gives CDR1 MNHEY, CDR2 SVGAGI. The CDR3 runs to 16 residues. Unmatched junction bases numbered 6, after V lost 2 bases and J lost 3 bases. Written as DNA, the CDR3 is TGTGCCAGCAGTTACGGTAGGCTAGCGGGGGGCTACGAGCAGTACTTC. Its translation is CASSYGRLAGGYEQYF.

At least ten counts were recorded for this clonotype. V usage is TRBV4-1 and J usage is TRBJ2-7; D unresolved. Germline lookup yields CDR1 MGHRA and CDR2 YSYEKL. The CDR3 is 11 amino acids. The V end lost 1 base, the J end lost 6 bases, and 4 bases lay between the germline ends. DNA of the CDR3: TGCGCCAGCAGCCAAGGTTCCGAGCAGTACTTC. Its protein is CASSQGSEQYF.

This clonotype was found many times. The rearrangement joins TRBV20-1 to TRBJ2-5; TRBD1 matches 9 bases. The germline CDR1 and CDR2 sequences are DFQATT and SNEGSKA (reference sequence). The CDR3 has 17 residues. J was trimmed by 0 bases and V by 0 bases; bases with no gene match: 8. The CDR3: CSARDSRDRVNQETQYF. The CDR3, as DNA: TGCAGTGCTAGAGATTCCCGGGACAGGGTTAACCAAGAGACCCAGTACTTC.

V is TRBV27 and J is TRBJ2-1; TRBD1 is a possible D gene (5 bases). Per the germline V gene, CDR1 is MNHEY and CDR2 is SMNVEV (reference sequence). V was trimmed by 4 bases and J by 9 bases, leaving 13 bases between them. The CDR3 has 13 amino acids. The CDR3 coding sequence is TGTGCCAGCAGTTCACTAAGGGGTATTGAGCAGTTCTTC. It codes for CASSSLRGIEQFF.

Regarding this clonotype: One junction end disagrees with the germline gene, perhaps due to a read error. The chain employs TRBV29-1 and TRBJ2-2, with TRBD1 identical over 7 bases. From germline, CDR1 is SQVTM and CDR2 ANQGSEA. CDR3 length: 14 amino acids. The chain's CDR3 is CGVGTGAGTGELFF. The CDR3 region has the DNA TGCGGCGTTGGAACAGGGGCCGGCACCGGGGAGCTGTTTTTT.

This clonotype was seen a handful of times. The gene calls are TRBV14 and TRBJ1-2; TRBD1 might be the D (6 bases). The CDR3 loop spans 15 amino acids. The V gene's germline CDR1 is SGHDN and CDR2 FVKESK. V lost 6 bases and J 4 bases, leaving 18 bases between the germline ends. CDR3 in amino acids: CASSHRGQAGYGYTF. The CDR3 coding sequence is TGTGCCAGCAGTCATAGGGGACAAGCAGGCTATGGCTACACCTTC.

CDR3 nucleotide sequence: TGTGCCAGCAGCATGGCCAGGGACAGCTCCTACGAGCAGTACTTC. Protein: CASSMARDSSYEQYF. The gene calls are TRBV13 and TRBJ2-7; TRBD1 matches 7 bases. J lost 0 bases, V lost 5 bases, and 7 bases had no gene match. CDR3 size: 15 residues. The germline V gene has CDR1 PRHDT and CDR2 FYEKMQ (reference sequence).

This chain connects TRBV11-2 to TRBJ2-7, with TRBD1 matching 10 bases. The junction had 9 bases not matched to a gene; V was cut back by 4 bases and J by 3 bases. Germline assignment: CDR1 SGHAT and CDR2 FQNNGV. The CDR3 runs to 16 residues. The CDR3 DNA follows: TGTGCCAGCAGCTCCGACGCCGGGACAGGGGACTACGAGCAGTACTTC. As protein: CASSSDAGTGDYEQYF.

With respect to this clonotype: A much more abundant neighbour one base away suggests this may be a read error. The rearrangement uses TRBV20-1 and TRBJ2-5; D possibly uses TRBD1 or TRBD2 (5 bases each). Per germline, CDR1 DFQATT and CDR2 SNEGSKA (reference sequence). The CDR3 has 14 amino acids. CDR3 coding DNA: TGCAGTGCTGGGGACCGAGACCCCCAAGGGACCCAGTACTTC. This gives the protein CSAGDRDPQGTQYF.

This clonotype was counted at least ten times. J is TRBJ1-2 and V is TRBV4-2; the D is unclear. The CDR3 is 16 residues long. V was shortened by 0 bases and J by 0 bases, with 11 bases between the two germline ends. Per germline, CDR1 LGHNA and CDR2 YNFKEQ. DNA of the CDR3: TGTGCCAGCAGCCAAGATCAGAGTTCATCTAACTATGGCTACACCTTC. It yields the protein CASSQDQSSSNYGYTF.

This clonotype showed up just a few times. V usage is TRBV19 and J usage is TRBJ2-4, with D unresolved. The V gene's germline CDR1 is LNHDA and CDR2 SQIVND (reference sequence). The CDR3 runs 15 residues. Between the trimmed V and J ends, which lost 8 bases and 1 base, there was a span of 15 bases. CDR3 residues: CASSGVVLAKNIQYF. The CDR3, as DNA: TGTGCCAGTTCCGGCGTGGTTCTTGCCAAAAACATTCAGTACTTC.

With respect to this clonotype: A much more abundant neighbour one base away suggests this may be a read error. The rearrangement links TRBV7-6 to TRBJ2-7; 11 nucleotides align to TRBD1. The germline CDR1 and CDR2 sequences are SGHVS and FNYEAQ. The length of the CDR3 is 17 residues. As DNA, the CDR3 is TGTGCCAGCAGCTTAGCAGGGACAGGGGGAAGCTCCTACGAGCTGTACTTC. The encoded protein is CASSLAGTGGSSYELYF.

This clonotype was counted only a few times. The V gene is TRBV27, the J gene TRBJ2-5; no firm D call. Germline V lookup: CDR1 MNHEY, CDR2 SMNVEV (reference sequence). The CDR3 totals 13 residues. With 5 bases removed from V and 5 bases from J, the gap between germline ends came to 12 bases. CDR3 residues: CASSMSSWETQYF. DNA for the CDR3: TGTGCCAGCAGTATGTCCTCTTGGGAGACCCAGTACTTC.

This clonotype was recorded many times. V is TRBV4-3 and J is TRBJ2-7; D perhaps matches TRBD1 (6 bases). The CDR3 has 15 amino acids. V was pared by 0 bases and J by 1 base, with 10 bases between. Looked up from germline, CDR1 is LGHNA and CDR2 is YSLEER. The CDR3 loop is CASSQDRGQSYEQYF. CDR3 DNA: TGCGCCAGCAGCCAAGATAGAGGACAGTCCTACGAGCAGTACTTC.

This clonotype was seen a few times. The chain recombines TRBV3-1 with TRBJ2-3; TRBD1 might be the D (5 bases). The V gene's germline CDR1 is LGHDT and CDR2 YNNKEL (reference sequence). The V gene lost 1 base and the J gene lost 4 bases, with 18 bases spanning the gap. The CDR3 consists of 17 residues. The CDR3 nucleotides read TGTGCCAGCAGCCAAGGATGGGGCCCGCTGGCCTCAGATACGCAGTATTTT. Protein product: CASSQGWGPLASDTQYF.

This clonotype was seen only a few times. The chain couples TRBV13 to TRBJ2-5; D might be TRBD1 (6 bases). The CDR3 runs 17 residues. Germline CDR1 and CDR2: PRHDT and FYEKMQ (reference sequence). V was cut by 4 bases and J by 0 bases, with 18 bases left in between. CDR3 region: CASSSLGQISYQETQYF. In nucleotides, the CDR3 is TGTGCCAGCAGCTCACTAGGACAGATAAGTTACCAAGAGACCCAGTACTTC. Full variable domain (rest looked up from reference TRBV13 and TRBJ2-5): AAGVIQSPRHLIKEKRETATLKCYPIPRHDTVYWYQQGPGQDPQFLISFYEKMQSDKGSIPDRFSAQQFSDYHSELNMSSLELGDSALYFCASSSLGQISYQETQYFGPGTRLLVL.

This chain links TRBV5-3 with TRBJ1-2; a weak D match, TRBD1 (5 bases). TRBV5-3 is recorded as an ORF, its role being uncertain. The length of the CDR3 is 11 residues. The V and J ends lost 8 bases and 9 bases respectively, with 14 bases between them. The CDR3 coding sequence is TGTGCCAGCAGCGAAAGACAGAGCTACACCTTC. As protein: CASSERQSYTF.

The sample holds a few counts of this clonotype. This chain connects TRBV30 to TRBJ1-1; maybe TRBD1 (5 bases). The CDR3 spans 13 residues. Germline-derived CDR1 and CDR2 are GTSNPN and SVGIG (reference sequence). Trimming shortened V by 3 bases and J by 4 bases, and 12 bases separated the two germline ends. CDR3 in amino acids: CAWRPFGGTEAFF. CDR3 bases: TGTGCCTGGAGGCCCTTTGGGGGCACTGAAGCTTTCTTT.

This clonotype was seen repeatedly, ten times or more. This chain uses TRBV20-1 with TRBJ2-7, with 7 bases that match TRBD2. The CDR3 spans 13 residues. CDR1 DFQATT and CDR2 SNEGSKA come from the germline V gene (reference sequence). V lost 5 bases, J lost 2 bases, and 6 bases stayed unmatched. CDR3 in amino acids: CSAQWAGAYEQYF. Written as DNA, the CDR3 is TGCAGTGCTCAATGGGCGGGAGCCTACGAGCAGTACTTC.

The gene calls are TRBV27 and TRBJ2-7; D is uncertain. Germline V CDR1 and CDR2: MNHEY, SMNVEV (reference sequence). V was shortened by 3 bases and J by 1 base, with 7 bases between the two germline ends. The CDR3 consists of 13 residues. CDR3 bases: TGTGCCAGCAGTTTTCGGCAGTCCTACGAGCAGTACTTC. This codes for CASSFRQSYEQYF.